This TCR beta chain was recovered during a study of Ad26.COV2.S vaccination and SARS-CoV-2 variants. On the study more broadly: The donor belonged to the COV1001 Ad26.COV2.S trial arm.

V shed 4 bases and J shed 3 bases, with 7 bases lying between them. CDR1 and CDR2 (germline): ENHRY, SYGVKD. The CDR3 totals 12 residues. Treatment described: about 20 received Ad26.COV2.S at low or high dose, single or two shots; about 5 received placebo; per-sample allocation not given. Sample collection was performed on day 63 after the first vaccine or placebo injection. Clones were sequenced by immunoSEQ multiplex PCR, and TCRdb holds only the in-frame ones, with some missing. The sample carries 510,000 or so clones, around 88% recorded once. The chain is built from TRBV10-3 and TRBJ2-7, with D perhaps matching TRBD1 (5 bases). This material consisted of peripheral blood, taken in a trial of Ad26.COV2.S vaccine versus placebo. The receptor was isolated from a person between 18 and 65 years old who received the Ad26.COV2.S COVID-19 vaccine or a placebo. The CDR3 is CAISGTGYEQYF. CDR3 DNA: TGTGCCATCAGTGGAACAGGCTACGAGCAGTACTTC.